This T cell receptor (beta chain) was recorded in a study of cytomegalovirus exposure and HLA in healthy donors. Study observations and caveats: In presence/absence analyses, roughly uniform sequencing depth across donors was assumed.

The PCR used 60 Vbeta and 13 Jbeta primers. The protocol was immunoSEQ multiplex PCR, while the TCRdb copy is restricted to in-frame clones and leaves out a portion. The sample lists about 170,000 clones; less than 90% were seen once. As for this clone: Its antigen is not identified.

Germline V gives CDR1 LGHNA, CDR2 YNFKEQ. The V segment lost 3 bases and the J segment 5 bases; nucleotides outside the gene matches: 10. The CDR3 is 16 amino acids. The source of this sequence is a woman in her 50s in good health and CMV-seropositive. The specimen was PBMCs. V is TRBV4-2 and J is TRBJ2-5, with 9 bases fitting TRBD1. CDR3 nucleotide sequence: TGTGCCAGCAGCCACCGGGTTGGGGGGACAGGGGAGACCCAGTACTTC. The encoded protein is CASSHRVGGTGETQYF.